This TCR beta chain was captured in a study of blood T cell repertoires in COVID-19. Study-wide background: Samples taken during acute and convalescent COVID-19 were collected in the United States, Italy and Spain. Nucleic acid was either cDNA or gDNA, and it came from T cells, B-cell-depleted T cells, or PBMCs.

As handled by the study authors: Counts of nucleated cells, estimated from reference gene primer amplification, were obtained. The protocol was immunoSEQ multiplex PCR, while the TCRdb copy is restricted to in-frame clones and leaves out a portion. The V and J calls and clone size are taken from that table; D and trimming were inferred from the DNA. Among some 70,000 clones, 75% to 90% were seen once, and the ten largest hold around 7.9%. Germline V gene sequence: CDR1 SGDLS, CDR2 YYNGEE. The V gene end was trimmed by 0 bases and the J gene end by 5 bases; junction bases not matched to a gene: 7. This CDR3 is built from 16 residues.

The V gene is TRBV9, the J gene TRBJ1-1; 10 bases are shared with TRBD1. This receptor was identified in a man between 45 and 60 years old with active COVID-19. The sample taken for sequencing was peripheral blood. CDR3 coding DNA: TGTGCCAGCAGCGTAGATTCCCGGACAGGGGGAACTGAAGCTTTCTTT. It translates to CASSVDSRTGGTEAFF.